This T cell receptor beta chain was recorded in a study of CD8+CD57+ T cells in acquired aplastic anemia. As for the study in general: Sorting CD4+ and CD8+ cells gave DNA averaging 3.2 ug.

Both TCR beta VDJ combination and CDR3 sequence profiling were carried out. Genomic DNA was the template for this profiling. TCRdb used MiXCR to reprocess the reads, holding one entry per CDR3 protein. The sample records approximately 130,000 distinct CDR3 sequences, 50% to 70% being singletons. Patients who underwent sequencing had shown CD8+CD57+ cell expansion by flow cytometry. Among the patients, none had received any therapy at the time of blood sampling. The sequencing sample was made of sorted CD4+, CD8+, or CD8+CD57+ T cells (not recorded which) from PBMCs. The sequence derives from a human donor with aplastic anemia.

CDR3 region: CAISSRANNEQFF. The DNA of the CDR3 is TGTGCCATCAGTAGCAGGGCTAACAATGAGCAGTTCTTC. This chain links TRBV10-3 with TRBJ2-1; the D gene is possibly TRBD1 (5 bases). Germline-derived CDR1 and CDR2 are ENHRY and SYGVKD. V was pared by 5 bases and J by 5 bases, with 10 bases between. CDR3 length equals 13 residues.